Below are 14 T cell receptor beta chains sequenced from a single sample in a study of T cell repertoires in cytomegalovirus infection. These receptors are not linked to any known antigen. From the reads, TCRdb called clonotypes with MiXCR, one entry per CDR3 protein. The repertoire holds 200,000 to 250,000 distinct CDR3 sequences, with 35% to 45% as singletons. The sample here was CD8+ T cells from cultured PBMCs, taken from culture after CMV antigen stimulation. These receptors were collected from a human donor in good health (CMV status not recorded). Some clones in this sample may be carry-over from other donors' samples.

The chain couples TRBV7-8 to TRBJ1-1; D is uncertain. The germline V gene has CDR1 SGHVS and CDR2 FQNEAQ. The ends were cut back, 4 bases at V and 1 base at J, with 13 bases in the middle. The CDR3 is 15 residues long. The CDR3 DNA is TGTGCCAGCAGCTCTGGCCCAACGGGGAACACTGAAGCTTTCTTT. Encoded protein: CASSSGPTGNTEAFF.

The V and J genes are TRBV7-6 and TRBJ2-1, with 7 bases matching TRBD2. The germline V gene encodes CDR1 SGHVS and CDR2 FNYEAQ. The V gene end was trimmed by 4 bases and the J gene end by 5 bases; junction bases not matched to a gene: 2. The CDR3 has 13 amino acids. CDR3 protein: CASSSLADNEQFF. The CDR3 nucleotides read TGTGCCAGCAGCTCTCTAGCGGACAATGAGCAGTTCTTC.

In DNA, the CDR3 is TGCAGTGCTAGAGATGTAACCCCGAGCTACGATTCCTCCTACGAGCAGTACTTC. Its translation: CSARDVTPSYDSSYEQYF. This chain links TRBV20-1 with TRBJ2-7; D is ambiguous. Germline loops: CDR1 DFQATT, CDR2 SNEGSKA (reference sequence). The CDR3 runs 18 residues. Trimming stripped 0 bases from V and 0 bases from J, with 21 bases between.

This clonotype was counted a few times. The chain carries TRBV19 and TRBJ1-1; D might be TRBD1 (6 bases). In germline, CDR1 is LNHDA, CDR2 SQIVND (reference sequence). Deletions cut 3 bases from V and 4 bases from J, with 12 bases between. The CDR3 runs to 14 residues. The DNA of the CDR3 is TGTGCCAGTAGTATTCAAGGGGGGAGCACTGAAGCTTTCTTT. This gives the protein CASSIQGGSTEAFF.

This clonotype was seen a handful of times. This chain joins TRBV7-8 and TRBJ2-3; D is uncertain. This CDR3 is built from 16 residues. Germline CDR1 SGHVS, CDR2 FQNEAQ. V lost 5 bases to trimming and J lost 2 bases, with 17 bases between them. The CDR3 is CASSAVGPQHTDTQYF. As DNA, the CDR3 is TGTGCCAGCAGCGCAGTCGGCCCCCAACACACAGATACGCAGTATTTT.

Note on this clonotype: A junction end diverges from the germline sequence, so it may reflect a read error. The V gene is TRBV7-6, the J gene TRBJ2-1; 8 positions match TRBD2. Germline V lookup: CDR1 SGHVS, CDR2 FNYEAQ. The CDR3 has 15 residues. CDR3 coding DNA: TGTGCTAGCAGCTTAGCTAGCGGGCGGAACAATGAGCAGTTCTTC. This codes for CASSLASGRNNEQFF.

The chain is built from TRBV10-3 and TRBJ1-3; tentative D call: TRBD1 (5 bases). CDR1 is ENHRY and CDR2 is SYGVKD in the germline V gene. The length of the CDR3 is 16 residues. Trimming took off 2 bases at V and 2 bases at J, with 13 bases between the two ends. Written as DNA, the CDR3 is TGTGCCATCAGTGAGGGAGGGGAGGCCACTGGAAACACCATATATTTT. Protein product: CAISEGGEATGNTIYF.

This clonotype was counted many times. This chain links TRBV10-3 with TRBJ1-2; D is possibly TRBD1 (6 bases). Germline V gives CDR1 ENHRY, CDR2 SYGVKD. The CDR3 is 13 residues long. V was trimmed by 5 bases and J by 8 bases, leaving 15 bases between them. The DNA of the CDR3 is TGTGCCATCAGTTTAACAGGGCTACGAGGCTACACCTTC. Protein: CAISLTGLRGYTF.

The table lists this clonotype with a count of one. The chain joins TRBV12-3 or TRBV12-4 to TRBJ2-1, with 9 bases identical to TRBD2. The CDR3 has 14 residues. V shed 3 bases, J shed 9 bases, and the junction held 6 bases outside the gene matches. The CDR3 spells CASSFRLAGLEQFF. The CDR3 bases are TGTGCCAGCAGTTTTCGGCTAGCGGGACTTGAGCAGTTCTTC.

The genes are TRBV29-1 and TRBJ2-5; D uncertain. The CDR3 length is 14 residues. The V and J ends lost 4 bases and 1 base respectively, with 13 bases between them. CDR1 and CDR2 from the germline V gene are SQVTM and ANQGSEA. This CDR3 is CSVGRLGPQETQYF. CDR3 DNA: TGCAGCGTTGGTAGATTAGGGCCCCAAGAGACCCAGTACTTC. The full variable domain, rest sourced from reference TRBV29-1 and TRBJ2-5, is SAVISQKPSRDICQRGTSLTIQCQVDSQVTMMFWYRQQPGQSLTLIATANQGSEATYESGFVIDKFPISRPNLTFSTLTVSNMSPEDSSIYLCSVGRLGPQETQYFGPGTRLLVL.

The chain uses TRBV14 and TRBJ1-1; D not resolved. Germline CDR1 SGHDN, CDR2 FVKESK. The CDR3 has 16 amino acids. V lost 4 bases, J lost 1 base, and 16 bases lay in between. The CDR3 reads CASSLMGRWGNTEAFF. Written as DNA, the CDR3 is TGTGCCAGCAGCCTGATGGGAAGGTGGGGGAACACTGAAGCTTTCTTT.

CDR3 sequence reads: CASSIVGGADSNQPQHF. Here the CDR3 DNA reads TGTGCCAGTAGTATAGTCGGAGGGGCGGATAGCAATCAGCCCCAGCATTTT. V is TRBV19 and J is TRBJ1-5, with a weak D call TRBD1 (5 bases). Trimming removed 1 base from V and 0 bases from J, with 13 bases in between. Germline CDR1 LNHDA, CDR2 SQIVND (reference sequence). The CDR3 is made up of 17 amino acids.

This clonotype was detected a few times. The genes are TRBV7-2 and TRBJ1-5; possible D gene TRBD1, 6 bases. Trimming took 2 bases from V and 4 from J, leaving 9 bases between them. The germline gives CDR1 SGHTA, CDR2 FQGNSA. The CDR3 extends over 14 amino acids. CDR3 amino acids: CASSLNRENQPQHF. CDR3 nucleotides: TGTGCCAGCAGCTTAAACAGGGAGAATCAGCCCCAGCATTTT.

The V gene is TRBV5-5, the J gene TRBJ2-7; TRBD1 might be the D (6 bases). The CDR3 is 16 amino acids. Germline lookup yields CDR1 SGHKS and CDR2 YYEKEE (reference sequence). Trimming removed 3 bases at V and 5 bases at J, with 21 bases between. The CDR3 sequence: CASSSIRDTGKDEQYF. CDR3 DNA sequence: TGTGCCAGCAGCTCGATCCGGGACACCGGAAAGGACGAGCAGTACTTC.